This T cell receptor (beta chain) originates from a study of T cells in Graves' hyperthyroidism and ophthalmopathy. About the research overall: The initial diagnosis was the point when peripheral blood was collected, ahead of any treatment. General observations from the study: A model built on 13 V-J features separated ophthalmopathy from stable hyperthyroidism. Most thyroid clonotypes with frequency above 0.001 were detected in blood.

Germline V gives CDR1 MNHNS, CDR2 SASEGT. The CDR3 has 14 amino acids. V was shortened by 5 bases and J by 6 bases, with 11 bases between the two germline ends. Absent ophthalmopathy progression within 18 months defined stable Graves' hyperthyroidism. TCR beta CDR3 regions were amplified from RNA transcripts. The HTBI primer set drove a first-round RT-PCR of the TCR CDR3. TCRdb recomputed calls from the multiplex PCR reads with MiXCR, one row per CDR3 protein. The sample carries around 620,000 distinct CDR3 sequences, 16% recorded once. This clonotype was picked up a small number of times. Its specificity is unknown.

Material: blood. This clonotype originated in a woman in her thirties with Graves' hyperthyroidism. The chain is built from TRBV6-1 and TRBJ1-6, with D possibly matching TRBD1 (6 bases). The CDR3 loop is CASSRGQTNSPLHF. CDR3 nucleotides: TGTGCCAGCAGTCGCGGACAGACTAATTCACCCCTCCACTTT.